A selection of T cell receptor beta chains follows, all from one sample in a study of response to subunit inactivated influenza vaccine. MiXCR was run by TCRdb on the RT-PCR reads, yielding one entry per CDR3 protein. The top ten hold 7.5% to 8% of the sample, which has about 700,000 distinct CDR3 sequences, around 15% seen once. The material was PBMCs from blood, obtained less than 15 days before vaccination. The receptors derive from a middle-aged man who received an inactivated influenza vaccine. Both conserved end residues are part of each CDR3. The order of the fields is D gene, J gene, CDR3 length, clone size, V gene, CDR3 protein, CDR3 DNA. D genes are given only for firm matches. The size field is filled for only some rows; it gives once, few, many or a size class.

>.|TRBJ1-5|13|few|TRBV15
CATSRDYNQPQHF
TGTGCCACCAGCAGAGATTACAATCAGCCCCAGCATTTT
>.|TRBJ2-1|14|many|TRBV12-3/TRBV12-4
CASSLSLAINEQFF
TGTGCCAGCAGTTTGTCGCTAGCTATCAATGAGCAGTTCTTC
>.|TRBJ1-2|13|few|TRBV6-1
CASSEVNGDGYTF
TGTGCCAGCAGTGAAGTGAACGGGGACGGCTACACCTTC
>TRBD2|TRBJ2-7|17|few|TRBV2
CASSPGLAGPLSYEQYF
TGTGCCAGCAGTCCGGGACTAGCGGGGCCCCTCTCCTACGAGCAGTACTTC
>.|TRBJ1-1|13|.|TRBV5-1
CASSDQWHTEAFF
TGCGCCAGCAGCGATCAGTGGCACACTGAAGCTTTCTTT
>.|TRBJ2-3|14|few|TRBV20-1
CSASPRNPTDTQYF
TGCAGTGCTAGCCCCCGTAATCCGACAGATACGCAGTATTTT
>.|TRBJ2-3|14|many|TRBV28
CASSFISSLDTQYF
TGTGCCAGCAGTTTCATTTCTAGCCTTGATACGCAGTATTTT
>.|TRBJ1-3|15|.|TRBV10-2
CASSSGFSSGNTIYF
TGCGCCAGCAGTTCCGGATTTAGCTCTGGAAACACCATATATTTT
>TRBD2|TRBJ2-7|17|.|TRBV5-8
CASSYRPFSGGAYEQYF
TGTGCCAGCAGCTACCGGCCTTTTAGCGGGGGGGCCTACGAGCAGTACTTC
>.|TRBJ2-1|16|.|TRBV10-2
CASSESGRGVYNEQFF
TGCGCCAGCAGTGAGTCCGGCAGGGGGGTATACAATGAGCAGTTCTTC
>.|TRBJ1-2|15|few|TRBV7-2
CASSLEGQPLYGYTF
TGTGCCAGCAGCTTGGAAGGACAGCCCCTTTATGGCTACACCTTC
>TRBD2|TRBJ2-3|16|few|TRBV6-2/TRBV6-3
CASSYSIGGGRDTQYF
TGTGCCAGCAGTTACTCGATTGGGGGGGGACGAGATACGCAGTATTTT
>TRBD2|TRBJ2-2|18|many|TRBV5-1
CASRGGGLAGGGTGELFF
TGCGCCAGCAGAGGAGGGGGCCTAGCGGGAGGAGGAACCGGGGAGCTGTTTTTT
>.|TRBJ2-1|12|few|TRBV20-1
CSARQGRNEQFF
TGCAGTGCTAGACAGGGGAGAAATGAGCAGTTCTTC
>TRBD1|TRBJ1-5|17|.|TRBV5-1
CASSLGTGSLGNQPQHF
TGCGCCAGCAGCCTCGGGACAGGGAGTTTGGGCAATCAGCCCCAGCATTTT
>.|TRBJ1-2|13|few|TRBV21-1
CASSKKGDYGYTF
TGTGCCAGCAGCAAGAAGGGGGACTATGGCTACACCTTC
>.|TRBJ2-2|14|.|TRBV5-1
CASSARDNTGELFF
TGCGCCAGCAGCGCACGGGACAACACCGGGGAGCTGTTTTTT
>TRBD1|TRBJ2-7|18|.|TRBV5-1
CASSSRTGQGFSSYEQYF
TGCGCCAGCAGTTCGCGTACGGGACAGGGCTTCAGCTCCTACGAGCAGTACTTC
>.|TRBJ2-1|16|few|TRBV9
CASSVGDQVLFDEQFF
TGTGCCAGCAGCGTAGGGGACCAGGTTTTGTTCGATGAGCAGTTCTTC
>TRBD1|TRBJ1-4|13|.|TRBV20-1
CSASATGTEKLFF
TGCAGTGCTAGCGCGACAGGGACTGAAAAACTGTTTTTT
>.|TRBJ2-3|15|.|TRBV4-2
CASSQVGQGTDTQYF
TGTGCCAGCAGCCAAGTAGGCCAGGGTACAGATACGCAGTATTTT
>.|TRBJ1-2|16|many|TRBV12-3/TRBV12-4
CASRPFGGGKIYGYTF
TGTGCCAGCAGGCCCTTCGGTGGGGGGAAGATCTATGGCTACACCTTC
>TRBD2|TRBJ2-1|16|few|TRBV10-3
CAISEFLAGGQNEQFF
TGTGCCATCAGTGAATTTTTAGCGGGGGGGCAGAATGAGCAGTTCTTC
>.|TRBJ2-5|17|few|TRBV7-6
CASSLALGTLGQETQYF
TGTGCCAGCAGCTTAGCTCTTGGAACCCTGGGCCAAGAGACCCAGTACTTC
>.|TRBJ2-6|20|.|TRBV11-2
CASSLDLVRGEASGANVLTF
TGTGCCAGCAGCTTAGATCTGGTACGGGGAGAGGCGTCTGGGGCCAACGTCCTGACTTTC
>.|TRBJ2-7|15|.|TRBV5-1
CASSSYWHVSYEQYF
TGCGCCAGCAGTTCTTACTGGCACGTATCCTACGAGCAGTACTTC
>.|TRBJ1-6|15|few|TRBV18
CASSPTLTRNSPLHF
TGTGCCAGCTCACCAACTCTAACCAGGAATTCACCCCTCCACTTT
>TRBD2|TRBJ2-2|18|.|TRBV6-1
CAAKPGLAGGKNTGELFF
TGTGCCGCAAAGCCGGGACTAGCGGGGGGGAAGAACACCGGGGAGCTGTTTTTT
>TRBD2|TRBJ2-1|15|few|TRBV7-9
CASSLVGRAHNEQFF
TGTGCCAGCAGCTTAGTCGGGAGGGCCCACAATGAGCAGTTCTTC
>.|TRBJ2-3|14|few|TRBV4-3
CASSQDKVRDTQYF
TGCGCCAGCAGCCAAGATAAGGTTCGGGATACGCAGTATTTT
>.|TRBJ2-1|12|.|TRBV4-1
CASSQVKNEQFF
TGCGCCAGCAGCCAAGTAAAGAATGAGCAGTTCTTC
>.|TRBJ2-5|17|.|TRBV6-5
CASSYSPPLGGQETQYF
TGTGCCAGCAGTTACTCTCCCCCGCTTGGCGGACAAGAGACCCAGTACTTC
>TRBD1|TRBJ2-5|14|.|TRBV7-2
CASSYRGPGETQYF
TGTGCCAGCAGCTACAGGGGACCGGGAGAGACCCAGTACTTC
>.|TRBJ1-3|14|few|TRBV12-3/TRBV12-4
CASSLTAEGNTIYF
TGTGCCAGCAGTTTGACAGCGGAGGGAAACACCATATATTTT
>.|TRBJ2-1|11|.|TRBV20-1
CSVRTYNEQFF
TGCAGTGTTAGGACGTACAATGAGCAGTTCTTC
>.|TRBJ1-2|14|many|TRBV21-1
CASSLLITQGIYTF
TGTGCCAGCAGCCTGCTTATAACGCAAGGAATCTACACCTTC
>TRBD1|TRBJ2-2|17|few|TRBV20-1
CSARDGLQGALPGELFF
TGCAGTGCTAGAGATGGTTTACAGGGGGCCCTCCCCGGGGAGCTGTTTTTT
>.|TRBJ1-2|14|.|TRBV7-9
CASSLGGESYGYTF
TGTGCCAGCAGCTTAGGAGGCGAATCCTATGGCTACACCTTC
>TRBD1|TRBJ1-2|15|many|TRBV6-1
CASSTPDREKGGYTF
TGTGCCAGCAGTACCCCAGACAGGGAAAAGGGTGGCTACACCTTC
>TRBD2|TRBJ2-1|15|.|TRBV20-1
CSAREGGGRAVEQFF
TGCAGTGCTAGAGAGGGCGGCGGGAGGGCCGTTGAGCAGTTCTTC
>TRBD2|TRBJ2-1|15|many|TRBV20-1
CSARLTSGRRNEQFF
TGCAGTGCTAGGTTGACTAGCGGGAGAAGAAATGAGCAGTTCTTC
>TRBD2|TRBJ2-1|16|.|TRBV7-6
CASSLAYRGRHNEQFF
TGTGCCAGCAGCTTAGCGTATCGCGGGAGGCACAATGAGCAGTTCTTC
>.|TRBJ2-7|14|many|TRBV11-2
CASSLSGATYEQYF
TGTGCCAGCAGCTTGTCAGGGGCCACCTACGAGCAGTACTTC
>.|TRBJ2-2|16|.|TRBV9
CASSATTGALTGELFF
TGTGCCAGCAGCGCAACTACGGGGGCTTTGACCGGGGAGCTGTTTTTT
>TRBD2|TRBJ2-5|14|few|TRBV7-9
CASSSRSGGETQYF
TGTGCCAGCAGCTCCCGGAGCGGGGGCGAGACCCAGTACTTC
>TRBD1|TRBJ2-2|16|few|TRBV5-4
CASSQTGTVGTGELFF
TGTGCCAGCAGCCAAACCGGGACAGTCGGCACCGGGGAGCTGTTTTTT
>.|TRBJ1-4|15|few|TRBV5-6
CASSLLSGDNEKLFF
TGTGCCAGCAGCTTGTTGTCCGGGGATAATGAAAAACTGTTTTTT
>.|TRBJ2-7|18|few|TRBV10-2
CASSESPLRYRGGYEQYF
TGCGCCAGCAGTGAGTCCCCTCTTAGGTACAGGGGGGGATACGAGCAGTACTTC